One sample yielded the 30 T cell receptor beta chains listed below, sequenced in a study of T cell repertoires in cytomegalovirus infection. TCRdb re-called the reads through MiXCR, storing one row per CDR3 protein. The sample contains 310,000 or so distinct CDR3 sequences, 25% of which appear only once. The sequenced sample consisted of PBMCs. The receptor source for this set is a human donor in good health (CMV status not recorded). Some clones in this sample may be carry-over from other donors' samples.

This clonotype has more than one count but fewer than ten. The gene calls are TRBV5-6 and TRBJ1-6; D is perhaps TRBD1 (5 bases). This CDR3 has 14 residues. Per germline, CDR1 SGHDT and CDR2 YYEEEE. Trimming removed 0 bases from V and 10 bases from J, with 11 bases in between. CDR3 sequence (DNA): TGTGCCAGCAGCTTGGTCTCGGGGACCTCACCCCTCCACTTT. Translating gives CASSLVSGTSPLHF.

Notes on this clonotype: At one end, the junction sequence differs from germline, possibly due to a read error. The chain has TRBV7-6 and TRBJ2-2; D is possibly TRBD1 (5 bases). The CDR3 has 14 amino acids. Germline assignment: CDR1 SGHVS and CDR2 FNYEAQ. This CDR3 reads CASSIGHTTGELFF. Here the CDR3 DNA reads TGTGCTAGCAGCATCGGACATACCACCGGGGAGCTGTTTTTT. Full variable domain (rest looked up from reference TRBV7-6 and TRBJ2-2): GAGVSQSPRYKVTKRGQDVALRCDPISGHVSLYWYRQALGQGPEFLTYFNYEAQQDKSGLPNDRFSAERPEGSISTLTIQRTEQRDSAMYRCASSIGHTTGELFFGEGSRLTVL.

The chain uses TRBV20-1 and TRBJ2-3; 7 nucleotides align to TRBD2. The CDR3 covers 19 residues. Germline CDR1 reads DFQATT; CDR2 reads SNEGSKA (reference sequence). V was pared by 3 bases and J by 4 bases, with 22 bases of the junction left unmatched. The CDR3 DNA sequence: TGCAGTGCTAGTGGGGAGTTGGTGGGAGGGAGAAGGACCGCAGATACGCAGTATTTT. Translation: CSASGELVGGRRTADTQYF.

For this clonotype: The junction does not match germline at one end; this may be a read error. J is TRBJ2-5 and V is TRBV7-6; 10 bases map to TRBD2. CDR1 is SGHVS and CDR2 is FNYEAQ in the germline V gene. The CDR3 length is 14 residues. The CDR3 DNA sequence: TGTGCCAGCAGCCTAGCGGGGGACCAAGAGACCCAGTACTTC. This translates into CASSLAGDQETQYF.

The CDR3 reads CASSYSIAGRNEQFF. The CDR3 DNA follows: TGTGCCAGCAGTTACTCAATAGCGGGTAGGAATGAGCAGTTCTTC. The rearrangement joins TRBV6-5 to TRBJ2-1; TRBD2 agrees at 7 bases. The CDR3 runs to 15 residues. The J segment lost 7 bases and the V segment lost 0 bases, leaving 6 bases of the junction unmatched. Germline assignment: CDR1 MNHEY and CDR2 SVGAGI.

This clonotype was picked up a small number of times. The J gene is TRBJ2-5, the V gene TRBV24-1; D unclear. The CDR3 totals 14 residues. Trimming left V 3 bases short and J 1 base short, with 8 bases between. Germline V gives CDR1 KGHDR, CDR2 SFDVKD. Written as DNA, the CDR3 is TGTGCCACCAGTGATACGACGGCCCAAGAGACCCAGTACTTC. Protein: CATSDTTAQETQYF.

This clonotype was observed many times. The rearrangement uses TRBV7-3 and TRBJ2-2, with D uncertain. Germline V gene data show CDR1 as SGHTA and CDR2 as FQGTGA. The CDR3 is 13 amino acids. The ends were cut back, 6 bases at V and 4 bases at J, with 9 bases in the middle. The CDR3 DNA reads TGTGCCAGCAGTCTATCCCGCACCGGGGAGCTGTTTTTT. Translation: CASSLSRTGELFF. Full variable domain (missing parts from reference TRBV7-3 and TRBJ2-2): GAGVSQTPSNKVTEKGKYVELRCDPISGHTALYWYRQSLGQGPEFLIYFQGTGAADDSGLPNDRFFAVRPEGSVSTLKIQRTERGDSAVYLCASSLSRTGELFFGEGSRLTVL.

This chain connects TRBV29-1 to TRBJ2-1; D unclear. Germline V gene data show CDR1 as SQVTM and CDR2 as ANQGSEA. The CDR3 totals 14 residues. The V gene lost 0 bases and the J gene lost 4 bases, with 10 bases spanning the gap. The CDR3: CSVEDLGGYNEQFF. The CDR3 DNA follows: TGCAGCGTTGAAGATCTGGGCGGTTACAATGAGCAGTTCTTC.

The chain combines TRBV12-5 with TRBJ2-1; TRBD1 might be the D (5 bases). The V gene lost 1 base and the J gene lost 9 bases, with 13 bases spanning the gap. The CDR3 runs to 14 residues. Germline CDR1 and CDR2: LGHNT and FRNRAP. The CDR3 sequence is CASGLGQGRGEQFF. CDR3 nucleotide sequence: TGTGCTAGTGGTTTGGGGCAGGGTCGCGGTGAGCAGTTCTTC.

J is TRBJ2-7 and V is TRBV11-2; TRBD2 agrees at 9 bases. The CDR3 runs 14 residues. The V gene end was trimmed by 6 bases and the J gene end by 0 bases; junction bases not matched to a gene: 3. Germline loops: CDR1 SGHAT, CDR2 FQNNGV. The CDR3 DNA is TGTGCCAGCAGACCTAGCGGGATCTCCTACGAGCAGTACTTC. Its translation: CASRPSGISYEQYF. Together with reference TRBV11-2 and TRBJ2-7, the CDR3 gives the full variable domain: EAGVAQSPRYKIIEKRQSVAFWCNPISGHATLYWYQQILGQGPKLLIQFQNNGVVDDSQLPKDRFSAERLKGVDSTLKIQPAKLEDSAVYLCASRPSGISYEQYFGPGTRLTVT.

This clonotype was detected a few times. The chain is built from TRBV19 and TRBJ2-7; 9 bases are a match to TRBD1. Trimming removed 5 bases from V and 0 bases from J; junction bases left unmatched: 2. CDR1 is LNHDA and CDR2 is SQIVND in the germline V gene (reference sequence). The CDR3 runs to 14 residues. The CDR3 DNA follows: TGTGCCAGTAGTGACAGGGGGAACTCCTACGAGCAGTACTTC. It translates to CASSDRGNSYEQYF.

The J gene is TRBJ2-7, the V gene TRBV4-1, with a possible D match to TRBD1 (5 bases). The germline V and J ends were trimmed by 1 base and 2 bases, with 9 bases remaining between them. Germline V CDR1 and CDR2: MGHRA, YSYEKL. The CDR3 spans 14 residues. In DNA, the CDR3 is TGCGCCAGCAGCCAAGGCCCCAGGGCCTACGAGCAGTACTTC. Its translation: CASSQGPRAYEQYF.

The CDR3 bases are TGTGCCAGCAGCTTAGTCACGACTAGCAATCAGCCCCAGCATTTT. This gives the protein CASSLVTTSNQPQHF. The chain joins TRBV7-2 to TRBJ1-5; the D is unclear. Trimming stripped 1 base from V and 0 bases from J, with 7 bases between. The CDR3 has 15 residues. The V gene's germline CDR1 is SGHTA and CDR2 FQGNSA. Full variable domain (outside the CDR3, taken from reference TRBV7-2 and TRBJ1-5): GAGVSQSPSNKVTEKGKDVELRCDPISGHTALYWYRQSLGQGLEFLIYFQGNSAPDKSGLPSDRFSAERTGGSVSTLTIQRTQQEDSAVYLCASSLVTTSNQPQHFGDGTRLSIL.

J is TRBJ2-1 and V is TRBV29-1, with D possibly TRBD1 on 6 matching bases. The CDR3 sequence is 12 residues long. Deletions cut 4 bases from V and 9 bases from J, with 13 bases between. CDR1 is SQVTM and CDR2 is ANQGSEA in the germline V gene. CDR3 amino acids: CSVVSTGFEQFF. The CDR3, as DNA: TGCAGCGTTGTGTCCACAGGGTTTGAGCAGTTCTTC.

The chain combines TRBV29-1 with TRBJ2-1; D is perhaps TRBD2 (7 bases). Trimming took 0 bases from V and 3 from J, leaving 27 bases between them. This CDR3 is 20 amino acids long. The germline gives CDR1 SQVTM, CDR2 ANQGSEA. The chain's CDR3 is CSVEDLSGGQTGRLYNEQFF. CDR3 DNA: TGCAGCGTTGAAGATCTATCGGGGGGCCAAACCGGGCGGCTCTACAATGAGCAGTTCTTC.

The rearrangement joins TRBV6-2 or TRBV6-3 to TRBJ2-2, with a weak D call TRBD2 (5 bases). The CDR3 consists of 15 residues. Germline CDR1 and CDR2: MNHEY and SVGEGT. V was cut by 2 bases and J by 5 bases, with 12 bases left in between. CDR3 protein: CASSYQAVGTGELFF. DNA for the CDR3: TGTGCCAGCAGTTACCAAGCGGTCGGGACCGGGGAGCTGTTTTTT.

The genes are TRBV10-3 and TRBJ2-6; no reliable D call. The germline V gene encodes CDR1 ENHRY and CDR2 SYGVKD. V shed 6 bases and J shed 0 bases, with 9 bases lying between them. There are 15 residues in the CDR3. As DNA, the CDR3 is TGTGCCATCAGCCTTTCCAGCTCTGGGGCCAACGTCCTGACTTTC. It specifies CAISLSSSGANVLTF.

The V gene is TRBV28, the J gene TRBJ1-3; tentatively, D is TRBD1 (5 bases). This CDR3 has 14 amino acids. Deletions cut 6 bases from V and 0 bases from J, with 9 bases between. The germline CDR1 and CDR2 sequences are MDHEN and SYDVKM. The CDR3 coding sequence is TGTGCCAGCAGAGACAGCCTCTCTGGAAACACCATATATTTT. This translates into CASRDSLSGNTIYF. Filled out from reference TRBV28 and TRBJ1-3, the complete variable domain reads DVKVTQSSRYLVKRTGEKVFLECVQDMDHENMFWYRQDPGLGLRLIYFSYDVKMKEKGDIPEGYSVSREKKERFSLILESASTNQTSMYLCASRDSLSGNTIYFGEGSWLTVV.

This chain joins TRBV3-1 and TRBJ2-7; D remains ambiguous. The V end lost 3 bases, the J end lost 3 bases, and 12 bases lay between the germline ends. The germline gives CDR1 LGHDT, CDR2 YNNKEL (reference sequence). The CDR3 has 14 residues. CDR3 nucleotides: TGTGCCAGCAGCCAGGCCCCTCTGGGCTACGAGCAGTACTTC. Encoded protein: CASSQAPLGYEQYF.

This chain uses TRBV11-2 with TRBJ2-2, with TRBD2 identical over 7 bases. J lost 4 bases, V lost 5 bases, and 4 bases had no gene match. The CDR3 runs to 14 residues. The germline V gene encodes CDR1 SGHAT and CDR2 FQNNGV. Here the CDR3 reads CASSLTSRTGELFF. CDR3 in DNA: TGTGCCAGCAGCCTGACTAGCCGCACCGGGGAGCTGTTTTTT.

The chain carries TRBV19 and TRBJ2-7, with 7 bases lining up with TRBD1. The CDR3 spans 13 residues. Germline assignment: CDR1 LNHDA and CDR2 SQIVND (reference sequence). Germline trimming cut 5 bases from V and 4 bases from J; bases unmatched to any gene: 5. The CDR3 DNA reads as TGTGCCAGTAGTGGGGACAGCAAGTACGAGCAGTACTTC. Residues: CASSGDSKYEQYF.

This chain uses TRBV20-1 with TRBJ1-5; tentatively, D is TRBD1 (6 bases). The V gene's germline CDR1 is DFQATT and CDR2 SNEGSKA (reference sequence). V was pared by 0 bases and J by 7 bases, with 16 bases between. The CDR3 totals 15 residues. The CDR3 is CSAREKRGAGQPQHF. Here the CDR3 DNA reads TGCAGTGCTAGAGAAAAACGGGGGGCCGGGCAGCCCCAGCATTTT.

The chain is built from TRBV20-1 and TRBJ1-1; the D gene is possibly TRBD1 (5 bases). The V and J ends lost 1 base and 10 bases respectively, with 10 bases between them. Germline V CDR1 and CDR2: DFQATT, SNEGSKA (reference sequence). The CDR3 contains 11 residues. The CDR3 DNA reads as TGCAGTGCTAGAGGGGGGGATCCAGCTTTCTTT. It codes for CSARGGDPAFF.

The gene calls are TRBV7-2 and TRBJ2-7, with 9 bases fitting TRBD2. CDR3 size: 14 residues. CDR1 and CDR2 (germline): SGHTA, FQGNSA. V trimming: 6 bases; J trimming: 2 bases; junction bases outside the gene matches: 5. For the CDR3, the DNA is TGTGCCAGCAGGATAGCGGGGGCACCCTACGAGCAGTACTTC. It encodes CASRIAGAPYEQYF.

This clonotype turned up a few times. This chain joins TRBV30 and TRBJ2-1, with D tentatively TRBD2 (7 bases). The CDR3 sequence is 17 residues long. Germline lookup yields CDR1 GTSNPN and CDR2 SVGIG (reference sequence). Deletions cut 1 base from V and 0 bases from J, with 16 bases between. CDR3 in DNA: TGTGCCTGGAGTGGCGGGGGCCAGGGGCCCTCCTACAATGAGCAGTTCTTC. Residues: CAWSGGGQGPSYNEQFF.

The table lists this clonotype with a few counts. The rearrangement uses TRBV14 and TRBJ2-1; 10 bases map to TRBD2. Germline V gene data show CDR1 as SGHDN and CDR2 as FVKESK. V trimming: 0 bases; J trimming: 8 bases; junction bases outside the gene matches: 7. The CDR3 is made up of 16 amino acids. The CDR3 nucleotides read TGTGCCAGCAGCCAAGATAAGCTAGCGGGAGTGGATGAGCAGTTCTTC. As protein: CASSQDKLAGVDEQFF.

This clonotype was detected a few times. The rearrangement links TRBV5-6 to TRBJ2-5; possibly TRBD1 for D (6 bases). The CDR3 contains 13 residues. Germline CDR1 reads SGHDT; CDR2 reads YYEEEE. The ends were cut back, 5 bases at V and 2 bases at J, with 10 bases in the middle. CDR3 loop: CASSTGQQETQYF. The CDR3 DNA sequence: TGTGCCAGCAGTACCGGACAGCAAGAGACCCAGTACTTC.

This clonotype was counted at least ten times. The chain uses TRBV28 and TRBJ1-2, with 11 bases aligning to TRBD1. CDR3 length: 13 residues. V was clipped by 6 bases and J by 7 bases; unmatched bases: 4. The germline V gene encodes CDR1 MDHEN and CDR2 SYDVKM. Written as DNA, the CDR3 is TGTGCCAGCAGGCGGGACAGGGGGGTTGGCTACACCTTC. Its translation: CASRRDRGVGYTF.

This clonotype was seen once. The chain employs TRBV2 and TRBJ2-2, with 10 bases identical to TRBD1. This CDR3 is built from 15 residues. Germline loops: CDR1 SNHLY, CDR2 FYNNEI. J lost 0 bases, V lost 10 bases, and 5 bases had no gene match. Written as DNA, the CDR3 is TGTGCCACCACCGGACAGGGGGCGAACACCGGGGAGCTGTTTTTT. Protein: CATTGQGANTGELFF.

The rearrangement joins TRBV7-6 to TRBJ1-6; 11 bases line up with TRBD1. With 2 bases clipped from V and 6 bases from J, the junction kept 3 bases outside the gene matches. The CDR3 is 16 amino acids. Germline V gives CDR1 SGHVS, CDR2 FNYEAQ. For the CDR3, the DNA is TGTGCCAGCAGCTTAAGGACAGGGGGCGGTAATTCACCCCTCCACTTT. Its protein is CASSLRTGGGNSPLHF.